This paragraph reports one T cell receptor (beta chain). One base separates it from a far larger clone, so it is likely a read error. This CDR3 is built from 16 residues. Germline V gene lookup returns CDR1 SGHRS and CDR2 YFSETQ. The data were obtained in a study of read filtering for tumor transcriptome and immune sequencing. About the research overall: IR-seq gave about 3.5 to 11 million TCR reads per sample; RNA-seq gave roughly 80 to 1,400.

From about 400 ng of RNA, a library with molecular barcoded alpha/delta and beta/gamma adaptors was made. TCRdb called the reads again in MiXCR, with one record for every CDR3 protein. The profile shows 130,000 or so distinct CDR3 sequences, less than 15% of them singletons. The J gene is TRBJ2-1, the V gene TRBV5-1; D is unclear. Sequencing was done on a sample of a population of CD138-negative cells sorted from bone marrow. The sequence derives from a donor aged 40 or over with multiple myeloma. The CDR3 DNA follows: TGTGCCAGCAGCTTGATTTCGATGTCCTCCTACAATGAGCAGTTCTTC. Its translation: CASSLISMSSYNEQFF.